Below, 3 T cell receptor beta chains from the same sample are listed, as sequenced in a study of blood T cell repertoires in COVID-19. Here immunoSEQ multiplex PCR was the method, and the copy in TCRdb shows in-frame clones only, minus some. The sample yields a few hundred thousand clones, 89% seen once. Sequences were obtained from PBMCs or T cells enriched from blood (not recorded which). The source is a woman aged 25 to 39 who had recovered from COVID-19.

The chain is built from TRBV9 and TRBJ1-6, with D hard to call. This CDR3 has 13 residues. Deletions cut 0 bases from V and 9 bases from J, with 7 bases between. Germline lookup yields CDR1 SGDLS and CDR2 YYNGEE. The CDR3 sequence: CASSVDLVSPLHF. CDR3 bases: TGTGCCAGCAGCGTAGACCTAGTTTCACCCCTCCACTTT.

The CDR3 protein is CATKSGGSTGELFF. In nucleotides, the CDR3 is TGCGCAACAAAAAGCGGGGGAAGTACCGGGGAGCTGTTTTTT. This sequence joins TRBV5-1 and TRBJ2-2, with TRBD2 matching over 8 bases. The CDR3 sequence is 14 residues long. Looked up from germline, CDR1 is SGHRS and CDR2 is YFSETQ. Full variable domain (rest looked up from reference TRBV5-1 and TRBJ2-2): KAGVTQTPRYLIKTRGQQVTLSCSPISGHRSVSWYQQTPGQGLQFLFEYFSETQRNKGNFPGRFSGRQFSNSRSEMNVSTLELGDSALYLCATKSGGSTGELFFGEGSRLTVL.

The V call is TRBV30, the J call TRBJ1-3, with D maybe TRBD1 (5 bases). V lost 5 bases, J lost 5 bases, and 7 bases lay in between. This CDR3 has 11 amino acids. CDR1 is GTSNPN, CDR2 SVGIG, per germline (reference sequence). Written as DNA, the CDR3 is TGTGCCTGGGACAGTAGAAACACCATATATTTT. Protein sequence: CAWDSRNTIYF.